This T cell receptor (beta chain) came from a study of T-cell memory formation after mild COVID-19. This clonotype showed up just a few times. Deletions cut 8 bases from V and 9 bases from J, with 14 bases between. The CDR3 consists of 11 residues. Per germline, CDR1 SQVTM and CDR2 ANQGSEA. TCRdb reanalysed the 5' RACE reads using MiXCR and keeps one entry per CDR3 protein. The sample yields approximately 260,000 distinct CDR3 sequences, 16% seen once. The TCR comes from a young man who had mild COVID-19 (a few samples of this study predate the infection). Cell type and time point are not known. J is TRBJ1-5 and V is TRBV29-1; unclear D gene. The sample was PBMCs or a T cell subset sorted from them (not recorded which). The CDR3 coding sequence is TGCAGCCCCGGCAGGTCTATGCCCCAGCATTTT. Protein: CSPGRSMPQHF. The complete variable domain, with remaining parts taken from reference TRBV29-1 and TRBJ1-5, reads SAVISQKPSRDICQRGTSLTIQCQVDSQVTMMFWYRQQPGQSLTLIATANQGSEATYESGFVIDKFPISRPNLTFSTLTVSNMSPEDSSIYLCSPGRSMPQHFGDGTRLSIL.